A selection of T cell receptor beta chains follows, all from one sample in a study of T cell repertoires in cytomegalovirus infection. TCRdb re-analysed the reads in MiXCR, keeping a single row per CDR3 protein. This sample has 150,000 to 200,000 distinct CDR3 sequences; approximately 20% occur once, and the top ten carry about 3%. The specimen sequenced was PBMCs. These receptors were obtained from a human donor in good health (CMV status not recorded). Some clones in this sample may be carry-over from other donors' samples. Each CDR3 is given with its conserved first and last residue.

cdr3_length v_call cdr3_aa
14 TRBV7-9 CASSPPGAGNTIYF
15 TRBV5-1 CASSSRGGGGETQYF
13 TRBV29-1 CSAGTSRGNEQFF
14 TRBV28 CASSLIGTDEKLFF
12 TRBV29-1 CSPGQNYNEQFF
15 TRBV28 CASSSGAVGNNEQFF
14 TRBV12-3/TRBV12-4 CASRIAGSTDTQYF
13 TRBV7-9 CASSYGINNEQFF
13 TRBV25-1 CASCDSTNEKLFF
13 TRBV15 CATSRQAPGELFF
13 TRBV28 CASSLSGGNTQYF
13 TRBV11-3 CASSLVVTNEQFF
13 TRBV20-1 CSARGSSGLEQYF
13 TRBV2 CASRVTGNTEAFF
15 TRBV25-1 CASEAGRESTDTQYF
15 TRBV28 CASSLPGFGTDTQYF
12 TRBV6-2/TRBV6-3 CASSSYNYEQYF
14 TRBV15 CATSRDPGGLEQYF
19 TRBV6-1 CASSQRRTGLKAGRTEQFF
14 TRBV7-8 CASSLDLSRHEQFF
17 TRBV19 CAIFPFPSGQDTYEQYF
18 TRBV4-1 CASSLSLPTSGRINEQYF
14 TRBV28 CASSPGQSLHEQYF
16 TRBV7-2 CASSLEGARAKNIQYF
13 TRBV20-1 CSARVLGTDTQYF
15 TRBV20-1 CSARPPGQSFSEQYF
14 TRBV19 CASSIDLNTGELFF
13 TRBV29-1 CSGHGTSTDTQYF
14 TRBV29-1 CSVDGTGGYNEQFF
15 TRBV7-3 CASSTQTRATDTQYF
11 TRBV2 CASSELGGQFF
16 TRBV18 CASSPGLGRGNTEAFF
15 TRBV7-6 CASSQGTGEDQPQHF
16 TRBV10-1 CASTSLAGGRSYEQYF
15 TRBV5-4 CASSSAGPRGYGYTF
14 TRBV5-1 CASSLAQDTGELFF